This T cell receptor (beta chain) was identified in a study of a mutant IDH1 vaccine in newly diagnosed glioma. Background on the study: Patients previously underwent radiotherapy, temozolomide, or both, and most underwent both.

Study observations and caveats: Among all patients, vaccine-induced immune responses occurred in roughly 93%. No link was apparently found between pseudoprogression and changes in top peripheral T cell clonotypes.

Assay: immunoSEQ multiplex PCR; the TCRdb copy retains only in-frame clones and omits some. The sample holds around 16,000 clones, about 95% seen once. Time point here: baseline, week 1 (first vaccination visit). The treatment: pre-vaccination baseline after standard-of-care therapy. V was trimmed by 2 bases and J by 1 base, leaving 8 bases between them. Germline V gene lookup returns CDR1 LNHDA and CDR2 SQIVND (reference sequence). This CDR3 is built from 14 residues. This clone was observed a single time. Its matching antigen is unknown. The source is a woman aged 18-29 years with glioma. Some clones in this sample may be carry-over from other donors' samples. Sequencing used peripheral blood mononuclear cells (PBMCs), obtained from a glioma patient treated with radiotherapy, temozolomide or both. This chain uses TRBV19 with TRBJ1-1; D gene unclear. The CDR3 nucleotides read TGTGCCAGTAGTATAAGACACGGGAACACTGAAGCTTTCTTT. It codes for CASSIRHGNTEAFF.